A selection of T cell receptor beta chains follows, all from one sample in a study of response to subunit inactivated influenza vaccine. TCRdb re-called the RT-PCR reads with MiXCR, one entry per CDR3 protein. The table lists about half a million distinct CDR3 sequences, over 25% of them singletons. Sample: CD4+ T cells sorted from PBMCs, taken 5 days after vaccination. These receptors were collected from a man aged 50-60 years who received an inactivated influenza vaccine. Both conserved end residues are part of each CDR3. D genes are given only for firm matches. Expanded clones get a size class; other rows say once, few or many, or leave the size out.

>TRBJ1-5|TRBV7-9|TRBD1|15|NA
TGTGCCAGCAGCTCGGGACAGGGGGCTAAAGAGCCCCAGCATTTT
CASSSGQGAKEPQHF
>TRBJ2-3|TRBV7-9|NA|15|NA
TGTGCCAGCAGCCCTGGCGGAACTAGCACAGATACGCAGTATTTT
CASSPGGTSTDTQYF
>TRBJ1-2|TRBV28|TRBD1|13|few
TGTGCCAGCCGTGGCAGGGGGCACGATGGCTACACCTTC
CASRGRGHDGYTF
>TRBJ2-7|TRBV5-5|NA|14|NA
TGTGCCAGCAGCGCCGCGGGGCGGGACTACGAGCAGTACTTC
CASSAAGRDYEQYF
>TRBJ2-5|TRBV7-9|TRBD1|14|few
TGTGCCAGCAGCTGGACAGGGACTCAAGAGACCCAGTACTTC
CASSWTGTQETQYF
>TRBJ2-1|TRBV28|TRBD2|14|NA
TGTGCCAGCTTAGCGGGAGCGGTGGCCAATGAGCAGTTCTTC
CASLAGAVANEQFF
>TRBJ2-6|TRBV12-3/TRBV12-4|TRBD1|14|NA
TGTGCCATCTCGACAGGGTCTGGGGCCAACGTCCTGACTTTC
CAISTGSGANVLTF
>TRBJ2-2|TRBV20-1|TRBD1|14|NA
TGCAGTGCTAGGGACAGGGGCGGCACCGGGGAGCTGTTTTTT
CSARDRGGTGELFF
>TRBJ2-1|TRBV4-2|TRBD2|16|few
TGTGCCAGCAGCCAAAACCTAGCGGGAGAGTCTAATGAGCAGTTCTTC
CASSQNLAGESNEQFF
>TRBJ2-1|TRBV6-2/TRBV6-3|NA|17|NA
TGTGCCAGCAGTTATGGTCGACCTAAACGTTCCTACAATGAGCAGTTCTTC
CASSYGRPKRSYNEQFF
>TRBJ2-1|TRBV4-3|TRBD1|15|NA
TGCGCCAGCAGCCAAGACCACAGGGGGCGCAATGAGCAGTTCTTC
CASSQDHRGRNEQFF
>TRBJ2-1|TRBV20-1|TRBD1|15|few
TGCAGTGCTAGGAAAAGGGACAGAAGCTACAATGAGCAGTTCTTC
CSARKRDRSYNEQFF
>TRBJ2-1|TRBV7-2|TRBD2|16|many
TGTGCCAGCAGCTCCCGGCGCGGGAGGGCCTACAATGAGCAGTTCTTC
CASSSRRGRAYNEQFF
>TRBJ2-1|TRBV20-1|NA|16|NA
TGCAGTGCGACTACCGGGACACCGAGCTCCTACAATGAGCAGTTCTTC
CSATTGTPSSYNEQFF
>TRBJ2-4|TRBV28|TRBD1|16|NA
TGTGCCAGCAGCCCCCCGGGACAGGGTACCAAAAACATTCAGTACTTC
CASSPPGQGTKNIQYF
>TRBJ2-3|TRBV25-1|TRBD2|17|NA
TGTGCCAGCAGTGGTGGCAGAGGGACTAGCGGGGGGGAGGCGCAGTATTTT
CASSGGRGTSGGEAQYF
>TRBJ1-1|TRBV12-3/TRBV12-4|TRBD1|15|NA
TGTGCCAGCAGAGGGACAGGGGGCGCGGGCACTGAAGCTTTCTTT
CASRGTGGAGTEAFF
>TRBJ2-7|TRBV7-2|TRBD2|14|few
TGTGCCAGCAGCCCACTGCGGGAGAGCTACGAGCAGTACTTC
CASSPLRESYEQYF
>TRBJ2-7|TRBV12-3/TRBV12-4|TRBD2|15|many
TGTGCCAGCAGTTCGGGAGGGAACAACCCCTACGAGCAGTACTTC
CASSSGGNNPYEQYF
>TRBJ2-1|TRBV4-2|TRBD2|16|few
TGTGCCAGCAGCCGAGAACTAGCGGGGGCGAACAATGAGCAGTTCTTC
CASSRELAGANNEQFF
>TRBJ2-1|TRBV5-1|TRBD2|20|NA
TGCGCCAGCAGCTTGAGTGCGGGGAGCGGGGGTGGCGGGACGTACAATGAGCAGTTCTTC
CASSLSAGSGGGGTYNEQFF
>TRBJ1-5|TRBV6-2/TRBV6-3|TRBD1|15|NA
TGTGCCAGCAGTCGCGGACAGGGTGCCAATCAGCCCCAGCATTTT
CASSRGQGANQPQHF
>TRBJ2-5|TRBV5-4|NA|19|NA
TGTGCCAGCAGTTTATGGACAGGGAGTCGGCGGGAGGGCCAAGAGACCCAGTACTTC
CASSLWTGSRREGQETQYF
>TRBJ2-5|TRBV6-2/TRBV6-3|NA|12|few
TGTGCCAGCAGTTACGCATTGGAGACCCAGTACTTC
CASSYALETQYF
>TRBJ2-4|TRBV11-2|NA|14|NA
TGTGCCAGCAGCCCTCCCAGGGTGAGAAGCATTCAGTACTTC
CASSPPRVRSIQYF
>TRBJ2-7|TRBV18|NA|13|few
TGTGCCAGCTCACCGGGTATCTCCTACGAGCAGTACTTC
CASSPGISYEQYF
>TRBJ2-2|TRBV5-1|NA|14|many
TGCGCCAGCAGCACAGGGTGGGACGCCGGGGAGCTGTTTTTT
CASSTGWDAGELFF
>TRBJ2-7|TRBV7-2|TRBD2|15|few
TGTGCCAGCATGATATCAGCGGGAAGCTCCTACGAGCAGTACTTC
CASMISAGSSYEQYF
>TRBJ2-1|TRBV7-9|TRBD1|14|NA
TGTGCCAGCAGGTCCGGGACAGGGATCAATGAGCAGTTCTTC
CASRSGTGINEQFF
>TRBJ2-1|TRBV11-2|TRBD2|15|NA
TGTGCCAGCAGCTTGAGCGGGGGGGCCTCTTCGGGGCAGTTCTTC
CASSLSGGASSGQFF
>TRBJ2-1|TRBV2|NA|12|few
TGTGCCAGCAAGGACAACAACAATGAGCAGTTCTTC
CASKDNNNEQFF
>TRBJ2-4|TRBV20-1|NA|13|NA
TGCAGTGCTAGCCAGGTAGCCAAAAACATTCAGTACTTC
CSASQVAKNIQYF
>TRBJ2-1|TRBV7-2|TRBD2|16|NA
TGTGCCAGCAGCCAGCTAGCGGGGGGCTTCTACAATGAGCAGTTCTTC
CASSQLAGGFYNEQFF
>TRBJ2-5|TRBV5-1|NA|14|NA
TGCGCCAGCAGCACGGGCCGGATGGCAGAGACCCAGTACTTC
CASSTGRMAETQYF
>TRBJ2-5|TRBV24-1|NA|12|few
TGTGCCACCAGTGACCAAGGACGACCGCAGTACTTC
CATSDQGRPQYF
>TRBJ1-1|TRBV9|NA|14|NA
TGTGCCAGCAGCAGAGAGCCAGGGTCTGGTGAAGCTTTCTTT
CASSREPGSGEAFF
>TRBJ2-7|TRBV6-2/TRBV6-3|NA|13|NA
TGTGCCAGCAGTTACGTGGGGGACTACGAGCAGTACTTC
CASSYVGDYEQYF